This T cell receptor beta chain was recorded in a study of blood T cell repertoires in COVID-19. At the level of the study: PBMCs, B-cell-depleted T cells, or T cells were the source of the cDNA or gDNA that made up the material.

The CDR3 has 14 residues. V lost 10 bases to trimming and J lost 3 bases, with 19 bases between them. Germline V gene sequence: CDR1 MDHEN, CDR2 SYDVKM. Only in-frame clones appear in the TCRdb table, and some are missing; sequencing was by immunoSEQ multiplex PCR. The repertoire holds about 190,000 clones, with 60% to 80% as singletons. V is TRBV28 and J is TRBJ2-7; perhaps TRBD2 as D (6 bases). This receptor was identified in a woman in her seventies with acute or convalescent COVID-19. The sample taken for sequencing was peripheral blood. This CDR3 is CATAPRGGGYEQYF. The DNA for the CDR3 is TGTGCCACCGCCCCGCGGGGAGGAGGCTACGAGCAGTACTTC.